These 9 T cell receptor beta chains originate from one sample sequenced in a study of molecular identifiers for immune sequencing clone quantification. A single record per CDR3 protein comes from TCRdb applying MiXCR to the PCR reads. The sample has about 630,000 distinct CDR3 sequences; about 25% are singletons. The sample consisted of naive CD8+ T cells from blood, with Jurkat cell RNA spiked in. Described subset: FACS-sorted CD8+CD4-CCR7+CD45RA+ naive T cells. These receptors came from a human donor in good health. Some libraries in this study had Jurkat cell RNA spiked in.

J is TRBJ2-5 and V is TRBV6-1; D ambiguous. Deletions cut 8 bases from V and 3 bases from J, with 7 bases between. The CDR3 is 11 amino acids. CDR1 is MNHNS and CDR2 is SASEGT in the germline V gene. CDR3 in amino acids: CASGREETQYF. In DNA, the CDR3 is TGTGCCAGCGGAAGAGAAGAGACCCAGTACTTC.

With regard to this clonotype: Being one base from a much bigger clone, this may be a read error. The rearrangement uses TRBV20-1 and TRBJ2-2; possibly TRBD2 for D (5 bases). The CDR3 contains 13 residues. Germline CDR1 is DFQATT and CDR2 is SNEGSKA (reference sequence). CDR3 in amino acids: CSARIPNTGEQFF. The CDR3 nucleotides read TGCAGTGCTAGAATCCCAAACACCGGGGAGCAGTTTTTT.

The CDR3 region is CASRRGGNTEAFF. DNA for the CDR3: TGTGCCAGCAGGAGGGGCGGGAACACTGAAGCTTTCTTT. The V gene is TRBV6-1, the J gene TRBJ1-1; tentative D call: TRBD1 (5 bases). V was shortened by 6 bases and J by 1 base, with 9 bases between the two germline ends. The CDR3 covers 13 residues. Germline lookup yields CDR1 MNHNS and CDR2 SASEGT.

This clonotype has a handful of counts. The junction departs from the called germline gene at one end, perhaps through a read error. V usage is TRBV4-1 and J usage is TRBJ2-3; D remains ambiguous. CDR1 and CDR2 (germline): MGHRA, YSYEKL. The CDR3 contains 17 residues. The CDR3 reads CAGSPRLTAFSTDTQYF. In nucleotides, the CDR3 is TGCGCCGGCAGCCCCCGCTTGACCGCATTTAGCACAGATACGCAGTATTTT.

There are a few counts of this clonotype. The chain combines TRBV7-9 with TRBJ2-2; 7 bases match TRBD2. The ends lost 4 bases at V and 4 bases at J; junction bases unmatched: 12. The germline V gene encodes CDR1 SEHNR and CDR2 FQNEAQ (reference sequence). This CDR3 contains 17 residues. The CDR3 region is CASSSLRAGRGTGELFF. CDR3 DNA sequence: TGTGCCAGCAGCTCCCTACGAGCGGGGCGGGGCACCGGGGAGCTGTTTTTT.

This chain uses TRBV9 with TRBJ2-7, with 13 nucleotides matching TRBD2. This CDR3 has 15 amino acids. CDR1 SGDLS and CDR2 YYNGEE come from the germline V gene. V lost 1 base and J lost 6; bases outside the gene matches: 4. CDR3 amino acids: CASSVKGLAGAEQYF. The CDR3 DNA is TGTGCCAGCAGCGTAAAAGGACTAGCGGGAGCCGAGCAGTACTTC.

This clonotype was detected many times. The rearrangement links TRBV30 to TRBJ2-2; D not certain. The CDR3 covers 11 residues. The germline V gene has CDR1 GTSNPN and CDR2 SVGIG (reference sequence). V was clipped by 0 bases and J by 4 bases, with 0 bases between them. The CDR3 bases are TGTGCCTGGAGTGTCACCGGGGAGCTGTTTTTT. Amino acid sequence: CAWSVTGELFF. The whole variable domain, filled in from reference TRBV30 and TRBJ2-2, reads SQTIHQWPATLVQPVGSPLSLECTVEGTSNPNLYWYRQAAGRGLQLLFYSVGIGQISSEVPQNLSASRPQDRQFILSSKKLLLSDSGFYLCAWSVTGELFFGEGSRLTVL.

This clonotype was recorded many times. The V and J genes are TRBV5-1 and TRBJ2-3; no definite D call. The CDR3 contains 13 residues. With 5 bases removed from V and 4 bases from J, the gap between germline ends came to 11 bases. Germline V gene data show CDR1 as SGHRS and CDR2 as YFSETQ. DNA for the CDR3: TGCGCCAGCAGGACTCTCGGATCAGATACGCAGTATTTT. Translation: CASRTLGSDTQYF.

This clonotype was seen many times. This rearrangement joins TRBV12-3 or TRBV12-4 to TRBJ1-1; D gene uncertain. V was trimmed by 4 bases and J by 7 bases, leaving 10 bases between them. There are 12 residues in the CDR3. DNA for the CDR3: TGTGCCAGCAGTTATTCCACGAGTGAAGCTTTCTTT. Translation: CASSYSTSEAFF.